Listed here is a single T cell receptor (beta chain). The antigen it binds to is not known. Qualities for individual bases were not recorded, and no much larger clone is one base off. V gives up 4 bases and J gives up 0 bases, and the segment between their germline ends measures 18 bases. The germline V gene encodes CDR1 LNHNV and CDR2 YYDKDF (reference sequence). The CDR3 runs 17 residues from the cysteine to the phenylalanine. Of the read, only the CDR3 DNA is kept; its 51 bases are in frame from base 1. Explained via the paper, the time point label denotes: before neoadjuvant nivolumab. The patients had newly diagnosed stage II-IVA oral cavity squamous cell carcinoma and had not received any prior systemic or radiation treatment. The cohort consisted of patients with HPV-negative, locally advanced oral cavity squamous cell carcinoma. No culture maintenance or expansion was done, as the peripheral blood mononuclear cells went straight to analysis. The samples were obtained from a longitudinal correlative study of a single-arm phase II trial testing neoadjuvant nivolumab in oral cavity squamous cell carcinoma. Subject-matched pre- and post-treatment PBMCs and tumors from three responders and three non-responders underwent genomic DNA-based TCRbeta sequencing. Peripheral blood mononuclear cells were collected once before nivolumab treatment and again after treatment, at the time of surgery. The Maxwell RSC DNA from Cells kit was used to isolate genomic DNA from PBMCs.

The data stem from a study of neoadjuvant anti-PD-1 for oral cavity cancer (dated by TCRdb to the early 2020s). At the level of the whole study: Before curative-intent surgical resection, most patients were given three to four biweekly doses of nivolumab at 3 mg/kg. Responders were defined as patients with complete response, partial response or stable disease by RECIST 1.1; non-responders were defined as patients with progression. The parent correlative cohort had 12 patients and a response rate of 25% to 35%. A fourth nivolumab dose was given around day 43 to patients without progression, and definitive surgical resection was performed in those patients on days 50-56.

Findings and caveats that apply to the study as a whole: After neoadjuvant nivolumab, significantly higher T cell clonality (Gini index) was found within PBMCs in non-responders than in responders. The TCR analyses had only a few patients in each response group, and the authors called for validation in larger cohorts. Higher pretreatment blood Treg/Th17 ratios correlated with both higher pretreatment blood TCRbeta clonality and lower post-treatment tumor TCRbeta clonality.

PBMC libraries used mostly roughly 480 ng of input genomic DNA for deep sequencing, with six replicates per sample. The immunoSEQ hsTCRbeta kit was used to prepare TCRbeta libraries, following the manufacturer's instructions. Sequencing of the completed libraries took place using an Illumina NovaSeq 6000 S4 flow cell after they had been pooled to about 3 nM. The paper's processing steps were these. Raw data preprocessing and quality control were performed with the immunoSEQ Analyzer. The analysis was restricted to productive rearrangements, with each unique CDR3 amino acid sequence defining a clonotype. Repertoire clonality was estimated as the Gini-Simpson index, computed with the R package tcR. Gini indices were compared with Student's t test, and associations with tumor size change were assessed by Pearson correlation. TCRdb's version of the immuneACCESS table is confined to in-frame rearrangements and falls short of the full clone set. An unresolved V gene accounts for under half of the shortfall where checked; the remainder is of unknown origin. The D gene and trimming were derived from the DNA, and the V and J assignments and clone size from that table. This sample holds 70,000 to 95,000 clones; 84% were observed only once. The top ten hold about 3.1% of the sample.

The sample here was PBMCs, taken before nivolumab (anti-PD-1) treatment. The receptor was derived from a person aged 40 to 85 with oral cavity squamous cell carcinoma. Recombination joined TRBV15 with TRBJ1-2, and TRBD1 may be the D gene, going by 5 matching bases. The DNA sequence is TGTGCCACCAGCAACGGGATGCCCGGGGCAGCTAACTATGGCTACACCTTC. Its coded protein is CATSNGMPGAANYGYTF.